This paragraph reports one T cell receptor (beta chain). Its cognate antigen is unknown. The sample originates from a study of CD8 T cells in ankylosing spondylitis. Study-level findings and limits: Earlier work had already found some motif variants in reactive arthritis synovial fluid and blood. Roughly eight highly homologous variants made up a TCR beta motif that seemed to typify ankylosing spondylitis blood. Reportedly, matched ankylosing spondylitis synovial fluid was significantly enriched for disease-linked clones.

V lost 3 bases and J lost 3, with 9 bases in between. CDR3 length: 14 residues. The germline V gene has CDR1 SGHNT and CDR2 YYREEE (reference sequence). Each CDR3 protein gets one entry after TCRdb re-called the 5' RACE reads with MiXCR. The sample includes roughly 250,000 distinct CDR3 sequences, over 9.5% of them seen just once. Sequencing used blood, either unsorted or a sorted T cell fraction (not recorded which). V and J are TRBV5-4 and TRBJ2-2; no firm D call. This sequence was found in a male donor with ankylosing spondylitis or in good health (not recorded which). The CDR3 nucleotides read TGTGCCAGCAGCTGGGATTTCGACACCGGGGAGCTGTTTTTT. This translates into CASSWDFDTGELFF.